This T cell receptor (beta chain) originates from a study of response to subunit inactivated influenza vaccine. The table lists this clonotype with a few counts. Germline lookup yields CDR1 SNHLY and CDR2 FYNNEI. V lost 11 bases and J lost 0, with 29 bases in between. The CDR3 consists of 19 residues. TCRdb itself ran the RT-PCR reads through MiXCR, one entry per CDR3 protein. The top ten hold about an eighth of the sample, which has over 400,000 distinct CDR3 sequences, 13% seen once. The specimen was PBMCs from blood, collected roughly 46 days after vaccination. This clonotype originated in a man aged 45 to 65 who received an inactivated influenza vaccine. The chain recombines TRBV2 with TRBJ1-5; D uncertain. CDR3 sequence reads: CALCLGRGGRYYSNQPQHF. Here the CDR3 DNA reads TGTGCCCTCTGTTTAGGTCGTGGTGGCAGGTACTATAGCAATCAGCCCCAGCATTTT.